The TCR beta chain under discussion was sequenced for a study of T cell repertoires in cytomegalovirus infection. TCRdb passed the reads through MiXCR, listing each CDR3 protein once. Among 250,000 or so distinct CDR3 sequences listed, about a sixth were seen once. The sequenced material came from CD8+ T cells from PBMCs. This TCR was sampled from a human donor in good health (CMV status not recorded). Some clones in this sample may be carry-over from other donors' samples.

Here the CDR3 reads CASSPGGTAHGTQYF. Here the CDR3 DNA reads TGTGCCAGCAGCCCAGGAGGGACAGCGCATGGGACCCAGTACTTC. The rearrangement links TRBV7-3 to TRBJ2-5; possible D gene TRBD1, 7 bases. Germline CDR1 is SGHTA and CDR2 is FQGTGA. With 5 bases removed from V and 7 bases from J, the gap between germline ends came to 20 bases. The CDR3 totals 15 residues.